These T cell receptor beta chains were read from a single sample in a study of blood T cell repertoires in COVID-19. Here immunoSEQ multiplex PCR was the method, and the copy in TCRdb shows in-frame clones only, minus some. The sample yields about half a million clones, approximately 85% seen once. The sequencing input was peripheral blood. The source of these receptors is a human donor in a cohort sampled during active COVID-19. Both conserved end residues are part of each CDR3. The D gene is left open where the match is weak. Part of the rows lack a size; the others show once, few, many or a class for expanded clones.

.	TRBV6-1	once	TRBJ2-2	TGTGCCAGCAGTGAGGGGGGATATCGGAACACCGGGGAGCTGTTTTTT	CASSEGGYRNTGELFF
TRBD1	TRBV30	.	TRBJ1-5	TGTGCCTGGTCAAAGGGACAGGTTGAACAGCCCCAGCATTTT	CAWSKGQVEQPQHF
TRBD2	TRBV7-2	.	TRBJ2-3	TGTGCCAGCAGCTTAGTGGGACTAGCAGGACCGGGCACAGATACGCAGTATTTT	CASSLVGLAGPGTDTQYF
TRBD2	TRBV5-1	once	TRBJ2-1	TGCGCCAGCAGCCTGGATAGCGGGAGTCGCTACAATGAGCAGTTCTTC	CASSLDSGSRYNEQFF
TRBD1	TRBV6-5	.	TRBJ1-1	TGTGCCAGCAGCCTTCGGGCAGGGGGCACTGAAGCTTTCTTT	CASSLRAGGTEAFF
TRBD1	TRBV9	.	TRBJ1-1	TGTGCCAGCACTTCCTATCAGGACAGGGGAGCAGCTTTCTTT	CASTSYQDRGAAFF
.	TRBV7-2	few	TRBJ1-6	TGTGCCAGCAGCAGCTTTCCCAATTCACCCCTCCACTTT	CASSSFPNSPLHF
.	TRBV20-1	.	TRBJ2-5	TGCAGTGCTAGTGCCAGGGGTCCCGAGACCCAGTACTTC	CSASARGPETQYF
TRBD2	TRBV7-9	.	TRBJ2-3	TGTGCCAGCAGCTCAGCGGGAGCAAGCACAGATACGCAGTATTTT	CASSSAGASTDTQYF
.	TRBV7-9	.	TRBJ2-4	TGTGCCAGCAGCTTGCCGTCCCATGGAGACATTCAGTACTTC	CASSLPSHGDIQYF
.	TRBV6-5	.	TRBJ1-1	TGTGCCAGCGGCCCCGAGGGAACCCGATCTCTAGCTTTCTTT	CASGPEGTRSLAFF
TRBD1	TRBV23-1	once	TRBJ1-2	TGCGCCAGCAGTCCACAGGGGGTTAAGGACTATGGCTACACCTTC	CASSPQGVKDYGYTF
.	TRBV6-1	.	TRBJ1-4	TGTGCCAGCAGTGAGTCGGCGGACAGACTGTTTTTT	CASSESADRLFF
.	TRBV6-1	.	TRBJ1-3	TGTGCCAGCAGTGAAAGCGGTGGAAACACCATATATTTT	CASSESGGNTIYF
TRBD2	TRBV6-2/TRBV6-3	.	TRBJ2-1	TGTGCCAGCAGTAGTCGACTAGCGGGAGCTTACAATGAGCAGTTCTTC	CASSSRLAGAYNEQFF
.	TRBV7-2	.	TRBJ2-5	TGTGCCAGCAGCTTAGAGAGCGAAGTAGCGGAGACCCAGTACTTC	CASSLESEVAETQYF
.	TRBV2	.	TRBJ2-5	TGTGCCAGCAGTGCCCACAACAGGGAAGAGACCCAGTACTTC	CASSAHNREETQYF
.	TRBV28	.	TRBJ1-1	TGTGCCAGCAACGAGGGTGACACTGAAGCTTTCTTT	CASNEGDTEAFF
.	TRBV19	.	TRBJ1-2	TGTGCCAGTAGTATGCGGTGGAGAGAGGAGTATGGCTACACCTTC	CASSMRWREEYGYTF
.	TRBV29-1	.	TRBJ1-2	TGCAGCGTTGATATCCAGGTTGGTTTACGTGGCGATGGCTACACCTTC	CSVDIQVGLRGDGYTF
TRBD1	TRBV30	few	TRBJ1-4	TGTGCTTCGGCCCTCCAGGGGGCGGGCAATGAAAAACTGTTTTTT	CASALQGAGNEKLFF
.	TRBV1	.	TRBJ2-7	TGCACCAGCAGATCTACCGGGACTAGTCTGAGGCAGTACTTC	CTSRSTGTSLRQYF
TRBD1	TRBV28	.	TRBJ2-7	TGTGCCAGCAGTTTTCGACAGGGGTCCTACGAGCAGTACTTC	CASSFRQGSYEQYF
.	TRBV6-2/TRBV6-3	.	TRBJ2-3	TGTGCCAGCAGTTACCCCGGCCTAGCCGGGACAGATACGCAGTATTTT	CASSYPGLAGTDTQYF
.	TRBV29-1	.	TRBJ2-1	TGCAGCGTTGGTCAGGCGGGTGGGGAGCAGTTCTTC	CSVGQAGGEQFF
.	TRBV5-6	.	TRBJ1-1	TGTGCCAGCAGCTTGCCAACGGACACTGAAGCTTTCTTT	CASSLPTDTEAFF
TRBD1	TRBV6-5	.	TRBJ1-1	TGTGCCAGCAGTTACTTACAGGGGGACACTGAAGCTTTCTTT	CASSYLQGDTEAFF
TRBD1	TRBV7-3	.	TRBJ1-1	TGTGCCAGCAGCGGGCAGGGGGTAGGGGAAGCTTTCTTT	CASSGQGVGEAFF
.	TRBV24-1	few	TRBJ2-5	TGTGCCACCAGTGATTTTCGTAGTATGGAGACCCAGTACTTC	CATSDFRSMETQYF
TRBD1	TRBV19	.	TRBJ2-6	TGTGCCAGTGGGACAGCCCAGCAAAACTCTGGGGCCAACGTCCTGACTTTC	CASGTAQQNSGANVLTF
TRBD1	TRBV28	.	TRBJ2-7	TGTGCCAGCATTCCCCCGGGACAGGGGGAAACTCACGAGCAGTACTTC	CASIPPGQGETHEQYF
.	TRBV7-9	.	TRBJ2-7	TGTGCCAGCAGCTTAGGGACTCTAGGCGAGCAGTACTTC	CASSLGTLGEQYF
TRBD1	TRBV5-1	.	TRBJ2-1	TGCGCCAGCGGCGGGACAGGGGCCAATGAGCAGTTCTTC	CASGGTGANEQFF
.	TRBV6-2/TRBV6-3	.	TRBJ2-3	TGTGCCAGCAGTCTAGCGCATACGCAGTATTTT	CASSLAHTQYF
TRBD1	TRBV27	.	TRBJ1-4	TGTGCCAGCAAGGCAGGGGGAGCAAGTAATGAAAAACTGTTTTTT	CASKAGGASNEKLFF
TRBD1	TRBV6-5	.	TRBJ2-7	TGTGCCAGCAGTTACCCAAGAGGGACAGGGAAATACGAGCAGTACTTC	CASSYPRGTGKYEQYF
.	TRBV18	.	TRBJ2-7	TGTGCCAGCTCACCTTTGTCGGGAGCGGGCTCCTACGAGCAGTACTTC	CASSPLSGAGSYEQYF
.	TRBV15	.	TRBJ1-4	TGTGCCACCAGCAGATCCATGACCTCGTACTCCCTCCAGGGGGAAAAACTGTTTTTT	CATSRSMTSYSLQGEKLFF
.	TRBV4-3	once	TRBJ2-5	TGCGCCAGCAGCCAAGACGAGGGGAGGGAGACCCAGTACTTC	CASSQDEGRETQYF
TRBD1	TRBV5-4	.	TRBJ1-1	TGTGCCAGCAGTAAAGGACAGGCGAACACTGAAGCTTTCTTT	CASSKGQANTEAFF
TRBD1	TRBV7-2	.	TRBJ2-7	TGTGCCAGCAGCTCCCAGGGACAGCCGAGCTCCTACGAGCAGTACTTC	CASSSQGQPSSYEQYF
TRBD1	TRBV13	.	TRBJ2-7	TGTGCCAGCAGCTCGGGACAGGGTAGACACGAGCAGTACTTC	CASSSGQGRHEQYF
.	TRBV7-9	once	TRBJ1-1	TGTGCCAGCAGCCGAGCCGGGGGTAGCACTGAAGCTTTCTTT	CASSRAGGSTEAFF
.	TRBV14	.	TRBJ2-2	TGTGCCAGCAGCCAAGATTATGGGTCCTTTCCACGGGCCGGGGAGCTGTTTTTT	CASSQDYGSFPRAGELFF
TRBD2	TRBV24-1	.	TRBJ2-1	TGTGCCACCAGTGATTTACGAAGCGGGAGGGGTAATGAGCAGTTCTTC	CATSDLRSGRGNEQFF
.	TRBV29-1	.	TRBJ1-2	TGCAGCGTTGAAGATCGGGGGGCCAACTATGGCTACACCTTC	CSVEDRGANYGYTF
.	TRBV27	.	TRBJ1-2	TGTGCCAGCAGTTGGGCAGGTTCCTATGGCTACACCTTC	CASSWAGSYGYTF
TRBD1	TRBV19	.	TRBJ1-5	TGTGCCAGTAGTATCAGAGGACAGGGGGCAATTCAGCCCCAGCATTTT	CASSIRGQGAIQPQHF
.	TRBV5-1	.	TRBJ1-1	TGCGCCAGCAGCTTGGATAGCTCCTCGAACACTGAAGCTTTCTTT	CASSLDSSSNTEAFF
.	TRBV5-4	.	TRBJ2-5	TGTGCCAGCAGCTCCCCGGAGACCCAGTACTTC	CASSSPETQYF
.	TRBV5-4	.	TRBJ2-7	TGTGCCAGCAGCCGGGGTGGCGGGCAGCACTACGAGCAGTACTTC	CASSRGGGQHYEQYF
.	TRBV6-5	.	TRBJ1-1	TGTGCCAGCAGTTACATCCCAGGGCCTCTGAACACTGAAGCTTTCTTT	CASSYIPGPLNTEAFF
TRBD2	TRBV19	.	TRBJ2-3	TGTGCCAGTAGTGGGACTAGATCCACAGATACGCAGTATTTT	CASSGTRSTDTQYF
TRBD1	TRBV9	.	TRBJ2-6	TGTGCCAGCAGCGTACGGACAGGTCAAATTCCTGGGGCCAACGTCCTGACTTTC	CASSVRTGQIPGANVLTF